This T cell receptor beta chain was profiled in a study of blood T cell repertoires in COVID-19. Method: immunoSEQ multiplex PCR; TCRdb's copy keeps in-frame clones and lacks some. The table includes tens of thousands of clones, more than 85% detected once. CDR3 size: 13 residues. V lost 2 bases and J 1 base, leaving 5 bases between the germline ends. Germline lookup yields CDR1 SGHAT and CDR2 FQNNGV. The J gene is TRBJ1-1, the V gene TRBV11-2; a possible D gene is TRBD1 (5 bases). This clonotype was obtained from a woman in her 70s with active COVID-19. The sequenced material came from peripheral blood. The CDR3 DNA follows: TGTGCCAGCAGCTTACAGGGGAACACTGAAGCTTTCTTT. It specifies CASSLQGNTEAFF.